These T cell receptor beta chains were read from a single sample in a study of blood T cell repertoires in COVID-19. Only in-frame clones appear in the TCRdb table, and some are missing; sequencing was by immunoSEQ multiplex PCR. This table holds some 250,000 clones, approximately 91% found once. Sequencing was performed on peripheral blood. The receptors originated from a woman in her 30s with acute or convalescent COVID-19. Each CDR3 is given with its conserved first and last residue. D genes are given only for firm matches. Clone size is shown for a subset of rows, as once, few, many or a class of expanded clone.

v_gene,j_gene,d_gene,abundance,CDR3aa,CDR3nt
TRBV4-2,TRBJ2-1,.,.,CASSQSLNEQFF,TGTGCCAGCAGCCAATCCCTGAATGAGCAGTTCTTC
TRBV7-8,TRBJ2-1,.,.,CASSLVDRTSYNEQFF,TGTGCCAGCAGCTTAGTGGACAGAACCTCCTACAATGAGCAGTTCTTC
TRBV24-1,TRBJ2-5,TRBD2,.,CATSDRRLAGGPQTQYF,TGTGCCACCAGTGACCGCCGACTAGCGGGAGGGCCGCAGACCCAGTACTTC
TRBV5-1,TRBJ2-6,.,.,CASSLAFPGANVLTF,TGCGCCAGCAGCTTGGCCTTCCCTGGGGCCAACGTCCTGACTTTC
TRBV19,TRBJ1-1,.,.,CASSILNILNTEAFF,TGTGCCAGTAGTATTCTAAATATTCTGAACACTGAAGCTTTCTTT
TRBV12-3/TRBV12-4,TRBJ2-1,.,.,CASSRGSNEQFF,TGTGCCAGCTCAAGGGGTAGCAATGAGCAGTTCTTC
TRBV18,TRBJ1-5,TRBD1,.,CASSLDRGQPQHF,TGTGCCAGCTCACTCGACAGGGGTCAGCCCCAGCATTTT
TRBV19,TRBJ2-1,.,.,CASSISPGGRNEQFF,TGTGCCAGTAGTATCTCCCCCGGGGGAAGGAATGAGCAGTTCTTC
TRBV5-1,TRBJ2-4,.,.,CASSLVGAGRSLAKNIQYF,TGCGCCAGCAGCTTGGTGGGAGCAGGGAGGTCCTTAGCCAAAAACATTCAGTACTTC
TRBV12-3/TRBV12-4,TRBJ2-1,.,once,CASTDFYNEQFF,TGTGCCAGTACGGACTTCTACAATGAGCAGTTCTTC
TRBV3-1/TRBV3-2,TRBJ2-5,TRBD2,once,CASSQLTPGTSGPEHQETQYF,TGTGCCAGCAGCCAACTTACCCCAGGAACTAGCGGGCCAGAGCACCAAGAGACCCAGTACTTC
TRBV7-2,TRBJ2-7,TRBD2,.,CASSFGAGNYEQYF,TGTGCCAGCAGCTTTGGAGCGGGGAACTACGAGCAGTACTTC
TRBV19,TRBJ1-5,TRBD1,few,CASSGTGDGQPQHF,TGTGCCAGTTCCGGGACAGGGGACGGTCAGCCCCAGCATTTT
TRBV4-2,TRBJ1-5,.,.,CASSQDRGSGQPQHF,TGTGCCAGCAGCCAAGATCGAGGGTCCGGTCAGCCCCAGCATTTT
TRBV30,TRBJ1-5,TRBD1,.,CAWSVGGGQSNQPQHF,TGTGCCTGGAGTGTAGGTGGGGGACAGAGCAATCAGCCCCAGCATTTT
TRBV6-6,TRBJ1-1,TRBD1,.,CASSPDRGTEAFF,TGTGCCAGCAGCCCGGACAGGGGTACTGAAGCTTTCTTT
TRBV5-1,TRBJ2-7,.,few,CASRLVGGYEQYF,TGCGCCAGCAGGTTGGTGGGGGGCTACGAGCAGTACTTC
TRBV5-1,TRBJ2-5,.,.,CASSLNVQKQETQYF,TGCGCCAGCAGCTTGAATGTGCAGAAACAAGAGACCCAGTACTTC
TRBV6-6,TRBJ1-2,.,.,CASSTRVSDGYTF,TGTGCCAGCAGCACCAGGGTATCGGATGGCTACACCTTC
TRBV7-7,TRBJ2-2,TRBD1,once,CASSRDSPNTGELFF,TGTGCCAGCAGCAGGGACAGCCCTAACACCGGGGAGCTGTTTTTT
TRBV7-2,TRBJ2-1,TRBD2,once,CASSLAAGGWNEQFF,TGTGCCAGCAGCTTAGCAGCGGGAGGGTGGAATGAGCAGTTCTTC
TRBV9,TRBJ1-1,.,once,CASSLDSLNTEAFF,TGTGCCAGCAGCTTGGACAGCCTGAACACTGAAGCTTTCTTT
TRBV7-2,TRBJ2-3,TRBD2,.,CASSPGLAGDTQYF,TGTGCCAGCAGCCCAGGACTAGCGGGAGATACGCAGTATTTT